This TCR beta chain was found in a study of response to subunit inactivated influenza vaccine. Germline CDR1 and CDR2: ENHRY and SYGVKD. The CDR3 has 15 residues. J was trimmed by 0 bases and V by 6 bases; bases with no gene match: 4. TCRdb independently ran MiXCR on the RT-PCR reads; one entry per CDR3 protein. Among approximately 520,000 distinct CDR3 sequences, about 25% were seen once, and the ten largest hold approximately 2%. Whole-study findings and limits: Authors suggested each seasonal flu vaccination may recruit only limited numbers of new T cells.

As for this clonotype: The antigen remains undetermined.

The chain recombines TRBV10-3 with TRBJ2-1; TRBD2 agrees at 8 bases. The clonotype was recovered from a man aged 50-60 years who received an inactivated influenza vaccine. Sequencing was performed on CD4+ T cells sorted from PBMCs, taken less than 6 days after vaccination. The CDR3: CAIRSGTSSYNEQFF. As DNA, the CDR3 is TGTGCCATCAGGTCCGGGACTAGCTCCTACAATGAGCAGTTCTTC.